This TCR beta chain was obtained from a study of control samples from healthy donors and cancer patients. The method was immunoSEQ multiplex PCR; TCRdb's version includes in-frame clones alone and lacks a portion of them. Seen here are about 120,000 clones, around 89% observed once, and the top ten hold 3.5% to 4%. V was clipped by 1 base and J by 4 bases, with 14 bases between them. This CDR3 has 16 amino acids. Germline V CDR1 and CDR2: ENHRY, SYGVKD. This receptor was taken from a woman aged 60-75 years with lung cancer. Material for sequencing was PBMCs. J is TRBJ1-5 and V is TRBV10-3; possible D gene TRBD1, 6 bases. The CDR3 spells CAISEFGQFSNQPQHF. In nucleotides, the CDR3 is TGTGCCATCAGTGAGTTCGGACAGTTCTCAAATCAGCCCCAGCATTTT.